The entry that follows covers one T cell receptor (beta chain) sequence. What it recognizes is unknown. V was clipped by 4 bases and J by 1 base, with 7 bases between them. This CDR3 comprises 13 residues. The germline gives CDR1 SGHVS, CDR2 FQNEAQ. These data come from a study of T cells after yellow fever vaccination. A 5'RACE template-switching step, the method used to make TCR cDNA, added a universal primer site and UMIs. TCRdb reprocessed the 5' RACE reads with MiXCR, giving one entry per CDR3 protein. The sample holds around 100,000 distinct CDR3 sequences, roughly 5.8% seen once. Study findings and constraints: It was the secondary response that reached its peak faster, day 5 versus 15, but it was weaker.

J is TRBJ1-1 and V is TRBV7-8; no clear D. This receptor was identified in a man younger than 35 who received the YFV17D yellow fever vaccine. The sample was CD8+ T cells sorted from PBMCs, taken 10 days after the yellow fever booster vaccination. The CDR3 DNA sequence: TGTGCCAGCAGCTCCGAATGGAACACTGAAGCTTTCTTT. It encodes CASSSEWNTEAFF.